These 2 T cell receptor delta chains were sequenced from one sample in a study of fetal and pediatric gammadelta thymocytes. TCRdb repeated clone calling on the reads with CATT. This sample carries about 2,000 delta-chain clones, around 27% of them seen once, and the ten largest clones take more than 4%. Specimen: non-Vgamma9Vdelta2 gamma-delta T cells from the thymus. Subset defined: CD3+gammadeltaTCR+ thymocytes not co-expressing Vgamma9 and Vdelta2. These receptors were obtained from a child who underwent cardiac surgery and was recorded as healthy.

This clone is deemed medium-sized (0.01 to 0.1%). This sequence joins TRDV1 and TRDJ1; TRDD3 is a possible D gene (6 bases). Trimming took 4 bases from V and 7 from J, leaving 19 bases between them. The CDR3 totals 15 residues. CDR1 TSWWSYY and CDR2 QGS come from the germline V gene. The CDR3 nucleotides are TGTGCTCTTGGGGGACCTTTGTGGGGATCCCTTAAACTCATCTTT. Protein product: CALGGPLWGSLKLIF.

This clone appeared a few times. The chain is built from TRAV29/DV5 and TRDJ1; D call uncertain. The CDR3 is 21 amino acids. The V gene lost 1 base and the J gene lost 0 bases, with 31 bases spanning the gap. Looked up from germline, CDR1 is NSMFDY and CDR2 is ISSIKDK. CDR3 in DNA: TGTGCAGCAAGCAATCGTATCGGAAGGGGTTTTTCTAATGCCTACACCGATAAACTCATCTTT. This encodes CAASNRIGRGFSNAYTDKLIF.